These 8 T cell receptor beta chains originate from one sample sequenced in a study of cytomegalovirus exposure and HLA in healthy donors. The primer mix had 60 Vbeta and 13 Jbeta primers. Profiled with immunoSEQ multiplex PCR; TCRdb holds only in-frame clones, not every one. The data contain tens of thousands of clones, about 60% of them singletons. Sequenced input: PBMCs. These receptors were collected from a woman between 45 and 60 years old in good health and CMV-seronegative.

CDR3 residues: CASSDWRPLDRDIKNTIYF. DNA for the CDR3: TGTGCCAGCAGTGACTGGAGACCCCTTGACAGGGACATAAAGAACACCATATATTTT. This chain joins TRBV6-4 and TRBJ1-3, with TRBD1 matching 7 bases. Germline CDR1 and CDR2: MRHNA and SNTAGT. Germline trimming cut 1 base from V and 7 bases from J; bases unmatched to any gene: 19. CDR3 length: 19 residues.

CDR3 bases: TGTGCCAGCAGCTTACGCGGGATGTCCTACGAGCAGTACTTC. Protein sequence: CASSLRGMSYEQYF. The V gene is TRBV7-2, the J gene TRBJ2-7, with a possible D match to TRBD2 (6 bases). Germline V gene data show CDR1 as SGHTA and CDR2 as FQGNSA. This CDR3 has 14 amino acids. V was clipped by 2 bases and J by 1 base, with 9 bases between them.

The chain is built from TRBV27 and TRBJ2-2; TRBD1 matches at 7 bases. The germline V gene has CDR1 MNHEY and CDR2 SMNVEV (reference sequence). V gave up 2 bases and J gave up 8 bases; unmatched junction bases: 2. This CDR3 has 13 amino acids. This chain's CDR3 is CASSLTGAGELFF. The CDR3 DNA sequence: TGTGCCAGCAGTTTAACAGGGGCTGGGGAGCTGTTTTTT.

This clone was picked up a small number of times. This chain links TRBV29-1 with TRBJ2-7, with D unclear. The CDR3 spans 12 residues. The germline V gene has CDR1 SQVTM and CDR2 ANQGSEA. V was cut by 6 bases and J by 0 bases, with 9 bases left in between. The CDR3 DNA sequence: TGCAGCGTACACTATGACTCCTACGAGCAGTACTTC. This codes for CSVHYDSYEQYF.

The V gene is TRBV6-6, the J gene TRBJ1-1; 7 bases map to TRBD1. Germline CDR1 and CDR2: MNHNY and SVGAGI (reference sequence). This CDR3 is 16 amino acids long. The junction had 9 bases not matched to a gene; V was cut back by 3 bases and J by 2 bases. CDR3 in amino acids: CASSYPQGVGNTEAFF. CDR3 sequence (DNA): TGTGCCAGCAGTTATCCCCAGGGGGTGGGTAACACTGAAGCTTTCTTT.

The V gene is TRBV14, the J gene TRBJ2-1, with 11 bases matching TRBD2. This CDR3 region has 16 residues. CDR1 SGHDN and CDR2 FVKESK come from the germline V gene. Unmatched junction bases numbered 8, after V lost 2 bases and J lost 8 bases. The chain's CDR3 is CASSQLIAGGHHEQFF. The DNA of the CDR3 is TGTGCCAGCAGCCAACTTATAGCGGGAGGGCACCATGAGCAGTTCTTC.

About this clone itself: This CDR3 is also generated by other DNA sequences in the sample. The chain is built from TRBV29-1 and TRBJ1-3, with 7 nucleotides matching TRBD1. Germline-derived CDR1 and CDR2 are SQVTM and ANQGSEA. The junction had 3 bases not matched to a gene; V was cut back by 7 bases and J by 0 bases. The length of the CDR3 is 13 residues. CDR3 DNA: TGCAGCGGATACAGGGGCTCTGGAAACACCATATATTTT. Translating it yields CSGYRGSGNTIYF.

The chain recombines TRBV2 with TRBJ2-5; TRBD2 agrees at 15 bases. With V trimmed by 6 bases and J by 5 bases, 13 bases remained unmatched. The CDR3 has 18 amino acids. The germline CDR1 and CDR2 sequences are SNHLY and FYNNEI. The CDR3 reads CASRGWTSGRAWEETQYF. The CDR3 DNA reads as TGTGCCAGCAGAGGTTGGACTAGCGGGAGGGCCTGGGAGGAGACCCAGTACTTC.